The 9 T cell receptor beta chains in this list originate from one sample, sequenced in a study of blood T cell repertoires in COVID-19. Only in-frame clones appear in the TCRdb table, and some are missing; sequencing was by immunoSEQ multiplex PCR. The sample shows roughly 160,000 clones, more than 85% of them seen only once. The specimen sequenced was PBMCs or T cells enriched from blood (not recorded which). The source of these receptors is a woman aged 50 to 60 who had recovered from COVID-19.

This clone was recorded once. V gene TRBV10-2 combines with J gene TRBJ1-6, with unresolved D. Trimming removed 8 bases at V and 8 bases at J, with 13 bases between. This CDR3 spans 13 amino acids. The germline V gene has CDR1 WSHSY and CDR2 SAAADI. CDR3 coding DNA: TGCGCCAGCCGGCGGGGTTTTGATTCACCCCTCCACTTT. It codes for CASRRGFDSPLHF.

The CDR3, as DNA: TGTGCCAGCAGCTTGGAACAGGGCGCAGAGACCCAGTACTTC. As protein: CASSLEQGAETQYF. V and J are TRBV5-5 and TRBJ2-5; D is possibly TRBD1 (6 bases). The CDR3 loop spans 14 amino acids. V was pared by 0 bases and J by 4 bases, with 10 bases between. Germline V gene data show CDR1 as SGHKS and CDR2 as YYEKEE (reference sequence).

As for this clone: Different DNA sequences within this sample yield the same CDR3. This chain connects TRBV18 to TRBJ2-7; TRBD1 agrees at 12 bases. Germline CDR1 and CDR2: KGHSH and LQKENI. This CDR3 has 15 amino acids. The V segment lost 2 bases and the J segment 6 bases; nucleotides outside the gene matches: 5. CDR3: CASSPAGTGGGEQYF. The CDR3 DNA sequence: TGTGCCAGCTCACCAGCAGGGACAGGGGGCGGCGAGCAGTACTTC. Using reference TRBV18 and TRBJ2-7 for the parts outside the CDR3, the full variable domain is NAGVMQNPRHLVRRRGQEARLRCSPMKGHSHVYWYRQLPEEGLKFMVYLQKENIIDESGMPKERFSAEFPKEGPSILRIQQVVRGDSAAYFCASSPAGTGGGEQYFGPGTRLTVT.

This clone appeared a few times. This chain links TRBV6-1 with TRBJ1-2, with TRBD1 matching 7 bases. J lost 3 bases, V lost 2 bases, and 6 bases had no gene match. In germline, CDR1 is MNHNS, CDR2 SASEGT. The CDR3 loop spans 15 amino acids. CDR3 amino acids: CASSEQSGGHYGYTF. CDR3 bases: TGTGCCAGCAGTGAACAGTCAGGGGGTCACTATGGCTACACCTTC.

J is TRBJ2-5 and V is TRBV14; maybe TRBD2 (6 bases). The CDR3 length is 13 residues. The ends were cut back, 4 bases at V and 4 bases at J, with 10 bases in the middle. Germline CDR1 SGHDN, CDR2 FVKESK. Here the CDR3 reads CASSPRLGETQYF. The CDR3 DNA follows: TGTGCCAGCAGCCCCAGACTAGGAGAGACCCAGTACTTC. Full variable domain (rest looked up from reference TRBV14 and TRBJ2-5): EAGVTQFPSHSVIEKGQTVTLRCDPISGHDNLYWYRRVMGKEIKFLLHFVKESKQDESGMPNNRFLAERTGGTYSTLKVQPAELEDSGVYFCASSPRLGETQYFGPGTRLLVL.

The genes are TRBV15 and TRBJ1-3; the D is unclear. CDR3 length equals 14 residues. Trimming took off 0 bases at V and 0 bases at J, with 3 bases between the two ends. Germline-derived CDR1 and CDR2 are LNHNV and YYDKDF (reference sequence). The CDR3 region has the DNA TGTGCCACCAGCAGAGATAGCTCTGGAAACACCATATATTTT. It is translated as CATSRDSSGNTIYF.

The rearrangement uses TRBV7-6 and TRBJ2-6; TRBD1 matches at 8 bases. The germline V gene has CDR1 SGHVS and CDR2 FNYEAQ. The CDR3 consists of 19 residues. Germline trimming cut 2 bases from V and 1 base from J; bases unmatched to any gene: 10. CDR3 DNA: TGTGCCAGCAGCTTATATCAGGGGGCGCTTCGGTCTGGGGCCAACGTCCTGACTTTC. Protein: CASSLYQGALRSGANVLTF.

The chain carries TRBV30 and TRBJ2-2; TRBD2 agrees at 8 bases. Trimming cost V 5 bases and J 0 bases; bases outside gene matches: 11. CDR3 length: 17 residues. In germline, CDR1 is GTSNPN, CDR2 SVGIG (reference sequence). The DNA of the CDR3 is TGTGCCTGGGCCCGAGGGAGCGGGAGTCCGAACACCGGGGAGCTGTTTTTT. Translated: CAWARGSGSPNTGELFF.

The chain couples TRBV7-3 to TRBJ2-2, with 8 bases that match TRBD2. Germline trimming cut 5 bases from V and 1 base from J; bases unmatched to any gene: 12. CDR1 is SGHTA, CDR2 FQGTGA, per germline. The CDR3 spans 18 residues. CDR3 DNA: TGTGCCAGCAGCCCGATAGGGGGGCTAGCGGGGAACACCGGGGAGCTGTTTTTT. Translation: CASSPIGGLAGNTGELFF. The whole variable domain, remainder taken from reference TRBV7-3 and TRBJ2-2, is GAGVSQTPSNKVTEKGKYVELRCDPISGHTALYWYRQSLGQGPEFLIYFQGTGAADDSGLPNDRFFAVRPEGSVSTLKIQRTERGDSAVYLCASSPIGGLAGNTGELFFGEGSRLTVL.